These 4 T cell receptor beta chains came from one sample sequenced in a study of blood T cell repertoires in COVID-19. Sequencing used immunoSEQ multiplex PCR; TCRdb keeps in-frame clones, though not all of them. The repertoire consists of 150,000 to 200,000 clones, with about 86% occurring once and the leading ten covering roughly 9.1%. The sample was peripheral blood. Receptors were obtained from a man over 45 with active or convalescent COVID-19.

V and J are TRBV5-1 and TRBJ1-1, with TRBD1 matching 9 bases. The V and J ends lost 3 bases and 5 bases, in that order; junction bases with no gene match: 8. There are 15 residues in the CDR3. Germline CDR1 SGHRS, CDR2 YFSETQ. CDR3 residues: CASSWGQGMLTEAFF. The CDR3 region has the DNA TGCGCCAGCAGCTGGGGACAGGGTATGCTTACTGAAGCTTTCTTT.

V is TRBV3-1 (or the pseudogene TRBV3-2) and J is TRBJ2-3, with TRBD2 matching 9 bases. This CDR3 contains 16 residues. Germline V gene data show CDR1 as LGHDT and CDR2 as YNNKEL (reference sequence). With V trimmed by 0 bases and J by 4 bases, 5 bases remained unmatched. In DNA form, the CDR3 reads TGTGCCAGCAGCCAAGATGAGCTAGCGGGATCAGATACGCAGTATTTT. Translation: CASSQDELAGSDTQYF.

The V gene is TRBV24-1, the J gene TRBJ2-2; 13 positions agree with TRBD2. The CDR3 length is 19 residues. V lost 3 bases and J lost 5; bases outside the gene matches: 11. Germline loops: CDR1 KGHDR, CDR2 SFDVKD. The CDR3 loop is CATSDPRTSGSGWTGELFF. CDR3 DNA: TGTGCCACCAGTGATCCTCGGACTAGCGGGAGCGGGTGGACCGGGGAGCTGTTTTTT.

The chain employs TRBV3-1 (or the pseudogene TRBV3-2) and TRBJ2-7, with 10 bases matching TRBD2. The CDR3 runs 16 residues. The V and J ends lost 1 base and 3 bases, in that order; junction bases with no gene match: 6. Germline V lookup: CDR1 LGHDT, CDR2 YNNKEL (reference sequence). CDR3 protein: CASSQVLAGVNYEQYF. The CDR3 DNA sequence: TGTGCCAGCAGCCAAGTCCTAGCGGGAGTGAACTACGAGCAGTACTTC.